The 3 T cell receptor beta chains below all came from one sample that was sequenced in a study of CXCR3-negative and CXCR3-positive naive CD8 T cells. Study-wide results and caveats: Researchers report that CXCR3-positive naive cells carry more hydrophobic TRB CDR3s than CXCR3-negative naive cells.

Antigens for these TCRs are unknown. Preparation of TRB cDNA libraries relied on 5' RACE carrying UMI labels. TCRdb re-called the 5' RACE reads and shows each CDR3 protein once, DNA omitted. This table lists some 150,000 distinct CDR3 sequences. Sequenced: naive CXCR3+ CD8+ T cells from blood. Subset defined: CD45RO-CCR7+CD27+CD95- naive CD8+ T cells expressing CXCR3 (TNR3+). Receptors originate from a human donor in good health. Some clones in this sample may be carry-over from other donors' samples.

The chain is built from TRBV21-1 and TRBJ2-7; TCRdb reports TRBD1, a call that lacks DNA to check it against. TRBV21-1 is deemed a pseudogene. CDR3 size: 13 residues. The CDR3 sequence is CAPFPLAFYEQYF.

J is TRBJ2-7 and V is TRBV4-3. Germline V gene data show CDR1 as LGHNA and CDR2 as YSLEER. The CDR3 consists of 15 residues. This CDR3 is CASSQDWAGPYEQYF.

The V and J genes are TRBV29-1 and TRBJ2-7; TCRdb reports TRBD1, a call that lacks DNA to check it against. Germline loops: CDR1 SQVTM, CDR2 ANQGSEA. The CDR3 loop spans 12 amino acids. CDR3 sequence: CSAETETYEQYF.